Listed below are T cell receptor beta chains from one sample, sequenced in a study of blood T cell repertoires in COVID-19. Only in-frame clones appear in the TCRdb table, and some are missing; sequencing was by immunoSEQ multiplex PCR. The data contain 300,000 to 400,000 clones, approximately 87% of them singletons. The sample was peripheral blood. These receptors were collected from a woman aged 45 to 65 with COVID-19, enrolled during active disease. Each CDR3 is given with its conserved first and last residue. Each record gives: clone size, D gene, V gene, J gene, CDR3 DNA, CDR3 protein. D genes are given only for firm matches. Rows may omit the clone size; those that give it use once, few, many or a size class.

.	TRBD1	TRBV27	TRBJ1-2	TGTGCCAGCGGGAAACAGGGGGATGGCTACACCTTC	CASGKQGDGYTF
.	.	TRBV12-3/TRBV12-4	TRBJ2-7	TGTGCCAGCAGCCCGGGCCCCACCCAGGGGTACTTC	CASSPGPTQGYF
.	.	TRBV27	TRBJ2-7	TGTGCCAGCAGTGCCACCCGAGGGGGCGCGGGGTGGGTGGGGCAGTACTTC	CASSATRGGAGWVGQYF
.	.	TRBV2	TRBJ1-1	TGTGCCAGCAGCCCTACAGTTCCAATTGCTTTCTTT	CASSPTVPIAFF
.	.	TRBV25-1	TRBJ2-7	TGTGCCAGCTCTTATGCGGAATCCTCCTACGAGCAGTACTTC	CASSYAESSYEQYF
.	TRBD2	TRBV11-2	TRBJ2-2	TGTGCCAGCAGCTGGGGACTAGCGGAGAGGACCGGGGAGCTGTTTTTT	CASSWGLAERTGELFF
.	.	TRBV6-5	TRBJ1-4	TGTGCCAGCAGGGGGGCAGCTAATGAAAAACTGTTTTTT	CASRGAANEKLFF
.	.	TRBV19	TRBJ1-5	TGTGCCAGTAGCCCGGGACTGGCAAATCAGCCCCAGCATTTT	CASSPGLANQPQHF
.	.	TRBV5-4	TRBJ1-3	TGTGCCAGCAGCTTAGGGAGTAAGATCTCTGGAAACACCATATATTTT	CASSLGSKISGNTIYF
.	.	TRBV2	TRBJ2-1	TGTGCCAGCAGTGTCAGCGGTCTTTACAATGAGCAGTTCTTC	CASSVSGLYNEQFF
once	.	TRBV9	TRBJ2-3	TGTGCCAGCAGCGTAGCTTCGGGGGATACGCAGTATTTT	CASSVASGDTQYF
.	.	TRBV3-1/TRBV3-2	TRBJ1-4	TGTGCCAGCAGCCAAGTGGGCCGTTTGCAGGCCAATTCCTTGAAAAAACTGTTTTTT	CASSQVGRLQANSLKKLFF
.	TRBD1	TRBV5-1	TRBJ2-1	TGCGCCAGCCACGGACAGGGCTCCTACAATGAGCAGTTCTTC	CASHGQGSYNEQFF
.	TRBD1	TRBV29-1	TRBJ1-4	TGCAGCGTTGAAGAGATACAGGGGGGTGAAAAACTGTTTTTT	CSVEEIQGGEKLFF
.	.	TRBV5-6	TRBJ2-5	TGTGCCAGCAGCTTTAGTACACTAGTTTGGGAGACCCAGTACTTC	CASSFSTLVWETQYF
.	.	TRBV9	TRBJ2-7	TGTGCCAGCAGCCCCCCGGGTCACTACGAGCAGTACTTC	CASSPPGHYEQYF
.	TRBD1	TRBV4-1	TRBJ2-5	TGCGCCAGCAGCCAAGGATCCGGGACAGGGGGCAGGGAGACCCAGTACTTC	CASSQGSGTGGRETQYF
.	TRBD1	TRBV7-3	TRBJ2-5	TGTGCCAGCAGCTTAGGACAGGGGGAGGGAGAGACCCAGTACTTC	CASSLGQGEGETQYF
.	.	TRBV6-5	TRBJ1-1	TGTGCCAGCAGTTACGGGACACGGAACACTGAAGCTTTCTTT	CASSYGTRNTEAFF
.	.	TRBV18	TRBJ1-3	TGTGCCAGCTCACCTCGATTAGACTCTGGAAACACCATATATTTT	CASSPRLDSGNTIYF
.	TRBD1	TRBV11-2	TRBJ2-2	TGTGCCAGCAGCAAGACAGGGGTAGACGGGGAGCTGTTTTTT	CASSKTGVDGELFF
.	.	TRBV6-5	TRBJ1-3	TGTGCCACCCGGTGGGGGGCTGGAAACACCATATATTTT	CATRWGAGNTIYF
.	.	TRBV3-1/TRBV3-2	TRBJ2-2	TGTGCCAGCAGCCAAGAGGGAAGGGGCGGGGAGCTGTTTTTT	CASSQEGRGGELFF
once	.	TRBV12-3/TRBV12-4	TRBJ2-5	TGTGCCAGCAGTTTTCGTGAGACCCAGTACTTC	CASSFRETQYF
.	.	TRBV5-1	TRBJ2-2	TGCGCCAGCAGCATGCTGACTTTACGGGACACCGGGGAGCTGTTTTTT	CASSMLTLRDTGELFF
.	.	TRBV18	TRBJ1-5	TGTGCCAGCTCACCGTTCGGGACTAACTTAAATCAGCCCCAGCATTTT	CASSPFGTNLNQPQHF
.	TRBD1	TRBV27	TRBJ1-1	TGTGCCAGCAGATTGACAGGGGGGACTGAAGCTTTCTTT	CASRLTGGTEAFF
.	TRBD2	TRBV13	TRBJ2-7	TGTGCCAGCAGCTTAGCTCCAGCGGGGATCTACGAGCAGTACTTC	CASSLAPAGIYEQYF
.	TRBD2	TRBV7-2	TRBJ2-1	TGTGCCAGCACCGGGACTAGCGGGTACAATGAGCAGTTCTTC	CASTGTSGYNEQFF
few	TRBD2	TRBV4-3	TRBJ2-3	TGCGCCAGCAGCCAAGACGGAGCGGGAGGGCAGACAGATACGCAGTATTTT	CASSQDGAGGQTDTQYF
.	.	TRBV11-1	TRBJ1-2	TGTGCCAGCAGCACCCGGCAGGGGCTGATGGGCGGCTACACCTTC	CASSTRQGLMGGYTF
.	.	TRBV30	TRBJ2-1	TGTGCCTGGGCCGTAGTATCCCCCTACAATGAGCAGTTCTTC	CAWAVVSPYNEQFF
.	TRBD1	TRBV18	TRBJ2-5	TGTGCCAGCCATCCCCTGACAGGGGATATGGGGGAGACCCAGTACTTC	CASHPLTGDMGETQYF
.	.	TRBV5-1	TRBJ1-1	TGCGCCAGCAGCATGTACTCGAACACTGAAGCTTTCTTT	CASSMYSNTEAFF
.	TRBD2	TRBV19	TRBJ2-1	TGTGCCAGTAGTATAGGCCTAGCGGGAGTTCGGTACAATGAGCAGTTCTTC	CASSIGLAGVRYNEQFF
.	.	TRBV5-6	TRBJ1-1	TGTGCCAGCAGCTTATACCCTGAGAAAAGGAACACTGAAGCTTTCTTT	CASSLYPEKRNTEAFF
.	TRBD1	TRBV7-9	TRBJ2-7	TGTGCCAGCAGCCGAACAGGGGCCGAGCAGTACTTC	CASSRTGAEQYF
.	TRBD2	TRBV27	TRBJ2-7	TGTGCCAGCAACCCCACTAGCGGAAAGTACGAGCAGTACTTC	CASNPTSGKYEQYF
.	.	TRBV4-1	TRBJ2-5	TGCGCCAGCAGCCAAGGAACTATTACCCAAGAGACCCAGTACTTC	CASSQGTITQETQYF
.	TRBD2	TRBV19	TRBJ2-2	TGTGCCAGTAGGAGCGGGAGGGCTGGCACCGGGGAGCTGTTTTTT	CASRSGRAGTGELFF
.	TRBD1	TRBV2	TRBJ1-1	TGTGCCAGCAGGGACTACAGGGGGAACACTGAAGCTTTCTTT	CASRDYRGNTEAFF
.	.	TRBV6-2/TRBV6-3	TRBJ1-5	TGTGCCAGCAGCCGGAGGGAGCCCCAGCATTTT	CASSRREPQHF
.	.	TRBV30	TRBJ1-1	TGTGCCTGGAGTCGGTCCGGGTTCGGGGTGAACACTGAAGCTTTCTTT	CAWSRSGFGVNTEAFF
.	TRBD2	TRBV6-4	TRBJ2-3	TGTGCCAGCAGGAGGACTAGTCGGGCAGATACGCAGTATTTT	CASRRTSRADTQYF
.	TRBD1	TRBV28	TRBJ1-3	TGTGCCAGCAGCTCCCCTCGGGCGGGAGGGGGCGGAAACACCATATATTTT	CASSSPRAGGGGNTIYF
.	.	TRBV6-2/TRBV6-3	TRBJ1-1	TGTGCCAGCAGTTCTCAGGGAAATATGAACACTGAAGCTTTCTTT	CASSSQGNMNTEAFF
.	.	TRBV27	TRBJ1-5	TGTGCCAGCAGTTTATCGGGGCCATATAGCAATCAGCCCCAGCATTTT	CASSLSGPYSNQPQHF
.	TRBD2	TRBV5-8	TRBJ2-1	TGTGCCAGCAGCTTGGTTCTAGCGGGGTCCTACAATGAGCAGTTCTTC	CASSLVLAGSYNEQFF
.	.	TRBV10-1	TRBJ1-4	TGCGCCAGCAGTGACAGTGCAACTAATGAAAAACTGTTTTTT	CASSDSATNEKLFF
.	.	TRBV20-1	TRBJ1-5	TGCAGTGCTAGTAGGAGGCAGTCCGATCAGCCCCAGCATTTT	CSASRRQSDQPQHF
once	TRBD1	TRBV19	TRBJ2-1	TGTGCCAGTAGTATCGAGGGACAGGGATCTCGAGGCTACAATGAGCAGTTCTTC	CASSIEGQGSRGYNEQFF
.	TRBD1	TRBV4-2	TRBJ1-1	TGTGCCAGCAGCCAAAAACTTTCTGGGACAGGGAAAAGGGGTGAAGCTTTCTTT	CASSQKLSGTGKRGEAFF
once	TRBD1	TRBV14	TRBJ1-2	TGTGCCAGCAGCCAGACAGGGGCGTATCAAGTCAACTATGGCTACACCTTC	CASSQTGAYQVNYGYTF
.	TRBD2	TRBV5-4	TRBJ2-2	TGTGCCAGCAGCTTGGTAGGTAGCGGGAGATCCAGCACCGGGGAGCTGTTTTTT	CASSLVGSGRSSTGELFF
.	TRBD1	TRBV6-4	TRBJ1-5	TGTGCCAGCAGCCCGACAGGGGGAAGTCCCCAGCATTTT	CASSPTGGSPQHF
.	.	TRBV14	TRBJ2-5	TGTGCCAGCAGCCCTCAGCGGGCCGAGACCCAGTACTTC	CASSPQRAETQYF